Below, 11 T cell receptor beta chains from the same sample are listed, as sequenced in a study of blood T cell repertoires in COVID-19. The data were produced by immunoSEQ multiplex PCR, yet TCRdb's version contains in-frame clones alone and is incomplete. This table holds some 250,000 clones, around 86% found once. Sequenced: peripheral blood. Every receptor here comes from a woman in her 30s who had recovered from COVID-19.

The V and J genes are TRBV6-2 or TRBV6-3 and TRBJ2-1; TRBD1 aligns across 7 bases. The CDR3 extends over 15 amino acids. The junction had 6 bases not matched to a gene; V was cut back by 6 bases and J by 1 base. Germline loops: CDR1 MNHEY, CDR2 SVGEGT. The CDR3 spells CASSRDSDSYNEQFF. The CDR3 region has the DNA TGTGCCAGCAGCCGGGACAGTGATTCCTACAATGAGCAGTTCTTC.

The rearrangement links TRBV18 to TRBJ1-2; 8 bases fit TRBD1. Per germline, CDR1 KGHSH and CDR2 LQKENI. The V gene end was trimmed by 3 bases and the J gene end by 4 bases; junction bases not matched to a gene: 7. There are 15 residues in the CDR3. The CDR3 reads CASSPSGGAFYGYTF. The CDR3 nucleotides read TGTGCCAGCTCACCTTCAGGGGGCGCCTTCTATGGCTACACCTTC.

The rearrangement uses TRBV10-2 and TRBJ2-7, with 8 nucleotides matching TRBD2. The CDR3 contains 13 residues. V was clipped by 8 bases and J by 2 bases; unmatched bases: 5. CDR1 is WSHSY and CDR2 is SAAADI in the germline V gene. CDR3 in DNA: TGCGCCAGCTTTAGCGGGGTAGCCTACGAGCAGTACTTC. The encoded protein is CASFSGVAYEQYF.

V usage is TRBV6-1 and J usage is TRBJ1-6, with 10 positions matching TRBD1. V lost 1 base and J lost 2; bases outside the gene matches: 14. The CDR3 loop spans 21 amino acids. Germline CDR1 MNHNS, CDR2 SASEGT. CDR3: CASSEEVGTGVFVTYNSPLHF. CDR3 bases: TGTGCCAGCAGTGAAGAAGTGGGGACAGGGGTGTTCGTCACCTATAATTCACCCCTCCACTTT.

The chain is built from TRBV6-5 and TRBJ1-4; D is perhaps TRBD1 (5 bases). This CDR3 is 13 amino acids long. V was shortened by 7 bases and J by 5 bases, with 11 bases between the two germline ends. Germline V gene sequence: CDR1 MNHEY, CDR2 SVGAGI. CDR3 residues: CASTGGENEKLFF. CDR3 in DNA: TGTGCCAGCACCGGAGGGGAGAATGAAAAACTGTTTTTT.

The genes are TRBV6-6 and TRBJ2-5; TRBD1 aligns across 12 bases. Trimming took 5 bases from V and 5 from J; bases not matched to a gene: 18. The CDR3 is 19 residues long. In germline, CDR1 is MNHNY, CDR2 SVGAGI (reference sequence). CDR3: CASSQLRDRGRFVAETQYF. The CDR3, as DNA: TGTGCCAGCAGTCAACTCCGGGACAGGGGGCGTTTTGTAGCGGAGACCCAGTACTTC.

The chain combines TRBV6-5 with TRBJ2-1; 9 bases align to TRBD1. The CDR3 is 15 amino acids. Looked up from germline, CDR1 is MNHEY and CDR2 is SVGAGI. The V segment lost 7 bases and the J segment 4 bases; nucleotides outside the gene matches: 8. The CDR3 sequence: CASTLDRGSYNEQFF. CDR3 DNA sequence: TGTGCCAGCACCCTAGACAGGGGGTCGTACAATGAGCAGTTCTTC.

The chain has TRBV5-5 and TRBJ2-2; no definite D call. The V gene lost 2 bases and the J gene lost 1 base, with 15 bases spanning the gap. CDR1 is SGHKS, CDR2 YYEKEE, per germline (reference sequence). CDR3 length equals 17 residues. The CDR3 DNA sequence: TGTGCCAGCAGCTTTAGGTCGATGACATTGAACACCGGGGAGCTGTTTTTT. The encoded protein is CASSFRSMTLNTGELFF.

The genes are TRBV6-5 and TRBJ1-2, with D possibly TRBD1 on 5 matching bases. Germline CDR1 MNHEY, CDR2 SVGAGI. V shed 0 bases and J shed 2 bases, with 7 bases lying between them. The CDR3 length is 14 residues. Here the CDR3 reads CASSYSGGNYGYTF. CDR3 bases: TGTGCCAGCAGTTACTCGGGGGGGAACTATGGCTACACCTTC.

The CDR3 reads CASSAQGGSYEQYF. CDR3 sequence (DNA): TGTGCCAGCAGCGCACAGGGGGGTTCCTACGAGCAGTACTTC. The chain couples TRBV2 to TRBJ2-7; TRBD1 matches at 8 bases. Germline values: CDR1 SNHLY, CDR2 FYNNEI. The trim removed 6 bases at V and 1 base at J, leaving 5 bases unmatched. This CDR3 is 14 amino acids long.

The gene calls are TRBV24-1 and TRBJ2-3; D uncertain. In germline, CDR1 is KGHDR, CDR2 SFDVKD. V dropped 2 bases and J dropped 0 bases, with 5 bases sitting between them. The CDR3 is 14 amino acids. This CDR3 is CATSDSPSTDTQYF. The CDR3 nucleotides are TGTGCCACCAGTGATTCTCCCAGCACAGATACGCAGTATTTT.